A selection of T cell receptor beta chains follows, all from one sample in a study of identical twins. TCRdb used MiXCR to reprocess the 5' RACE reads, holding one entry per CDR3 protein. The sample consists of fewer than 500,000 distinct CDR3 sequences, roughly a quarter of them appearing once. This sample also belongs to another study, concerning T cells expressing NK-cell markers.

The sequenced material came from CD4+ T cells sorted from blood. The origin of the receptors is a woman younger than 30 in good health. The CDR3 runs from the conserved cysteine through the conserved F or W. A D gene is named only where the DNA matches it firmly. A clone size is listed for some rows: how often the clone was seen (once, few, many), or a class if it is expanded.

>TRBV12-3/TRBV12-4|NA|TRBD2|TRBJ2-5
CASSLGLAGGTETRYF
TGTGCCAGCAGTCTAGGACTAGCGGGAGGAACAGAGACCCGGTACTTC
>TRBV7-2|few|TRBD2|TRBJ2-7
CASSLEGTSGNYEQYF
TGTGCCAGCAGCTTAGAAGGGACTAGCGGGAACTACGAGCAGTACTTC
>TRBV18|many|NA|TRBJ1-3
CASSPSTGESGNTIYF
TGTGCCAGCTCACCGTCGACGGGGGAATCCGGAAACACCATATATTTT
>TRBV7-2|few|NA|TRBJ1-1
CASSLGGVNTEAFF
TGTGCCAGCAGCTTAGGCGGGGTGAACACTGAAGCTTTCTTT
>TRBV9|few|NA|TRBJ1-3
CASSPRASGNTIYF
TGTGCCAGCAGCCCCAGAGCCTCTGGAAACACCATATATTTT
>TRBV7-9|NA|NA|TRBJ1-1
CASSLPGAVGAFF
TGTGCCAGCAGCCTACCCGGCGCGGTGGGGGCTTTCTTT
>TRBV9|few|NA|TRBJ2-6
CASSVSSSGANVLTF
TGTGCCAGCAGCGTATCTTCCTCTGGGGCCAACGTCCTGACTTTC
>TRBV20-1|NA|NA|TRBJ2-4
CSTLDSKAKNIQYF
TGCAGTACGTTGGACTCCAAAGCCAAAAACATTCAGTACTTC
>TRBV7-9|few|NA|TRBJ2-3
CASSPKNRVGDTQYF
TGTGCCAGCAGCCCGAAGAACAGGGTCGGAGATACGCAGTATTTT
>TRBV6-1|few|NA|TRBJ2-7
CASSRDGRVWEQYF
TGTGCCAGCAGTCGGGACGGCCGGGTTTGGGAGCAGTACTTC
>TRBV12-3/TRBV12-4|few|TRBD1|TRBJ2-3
CASSSGTGRDTQYF
TGTGCCAGCAGTTCCGGGACAGGGCGCGATACGCAGTATTTT
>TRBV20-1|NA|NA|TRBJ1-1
CSARDSGPNTEAFF
TGCAGTGCTAGAGATTCTGGACCGAACACTGAAGCTTTCTTT
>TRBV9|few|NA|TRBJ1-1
CASSPPSRNVAFF
TGTGCCAGCAGCCCACCGAGCCGCAACGTGGCTTTCTTT
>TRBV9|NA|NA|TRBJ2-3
CASSIDPDTDTQYF
TGTGCCAGCAGCATAGATCCCGACACAGATACGCAGTATTTT
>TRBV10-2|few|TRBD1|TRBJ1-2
CASENRQGDGYTF
TGCGCCAGCGAGAATAGACAGGGGGATGGCTACACCTTC
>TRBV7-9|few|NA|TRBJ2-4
CASSLRNLLENIQYF
TGTGCCAGCAGCTTAAGGAACTTGCTGGAAAACATTCAGTACTTC
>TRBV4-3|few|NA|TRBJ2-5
CASSPEWGTSRMKTQYF
TGCGCCAGCAGCCCCGAATGGGGGACATCTCGTATGAAGACCCAGTACTTC
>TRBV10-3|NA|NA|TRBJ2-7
CAIKLGGPTYEQYF
TGTGCCATCAAGCTCGGCGGGCCAACCTACGAGCAGTACTTC
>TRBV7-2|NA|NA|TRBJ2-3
CASSLSHRETSTDTQYF
TGTGCCAGCAGCTTATCCCACCGGGAAACTAGCACAGATACGCAGTATTTT
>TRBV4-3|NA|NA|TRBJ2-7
CASSHTKSGNEQYF
TGCGCCAGCAGCCATACTAAATCAGGAAATGAGCAGTACTTC
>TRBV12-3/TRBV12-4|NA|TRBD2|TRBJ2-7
CASKLSGSIANEQYF
TGTGCCAGCAAGCTTAGCGGGAGCATCGCAAACGAGCAGTACTTC
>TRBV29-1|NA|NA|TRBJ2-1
CSVQGGYNEQFF
TGCAGCGTTCAGGGGGGTTACAATGAGCAGTTCTTC
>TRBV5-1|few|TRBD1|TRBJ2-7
CASSWTGTGKVQYF
TGCGCCAGCAGCTGGACCGGGACAGGGAAGGTGCAGTACTTC
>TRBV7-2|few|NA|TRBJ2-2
CASSLMGQPAGELFF
TGTGCCAGCAGCTTAATGGGACAACCCGCCGGGGAGCTGTTTTTT
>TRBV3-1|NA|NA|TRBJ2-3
CASSQNLADTQYF
TGTGCCAGCAGCCAAAACCTGGCAGATACGCAGTATTTT
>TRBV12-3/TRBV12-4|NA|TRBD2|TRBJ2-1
CASSLRAGGHNEQFF
TGTGCCAGCAGTTTAAGAGCGGGAGGGCACAATGAGCAGTTCTTC
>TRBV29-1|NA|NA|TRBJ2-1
CSVGRPYEQFF
TGCAGCGTTGGAAGACCGTACGAGCAGTTCTTC
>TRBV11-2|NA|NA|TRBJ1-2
CASSLRYGTGTRDNYGYTF
TGTGCCAGCAGCTTAAGATATGGGACGGGAACTCGGGATAACTATGGCTACACCTTC
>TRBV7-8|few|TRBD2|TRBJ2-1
CASRGMTSGRSEQFF
TGTGCCAGCAGGGGGATGACTAGCGGGAGGTCTGAGCAGTTCTTC
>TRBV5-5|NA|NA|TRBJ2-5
CASNIQETQYF
TGTGCCAGCAACATCCAAGAGACCCAGTACTTC
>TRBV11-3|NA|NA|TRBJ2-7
CASSLAGEGEQYF
TGTGCCAGCAGCTTAGCAGGGGAAGGGGAGCAGTACTTC
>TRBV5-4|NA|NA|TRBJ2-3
CASSWERGGVLADTQYF
TGTGCCAGCAGCTGGGAAAGGGGGGGGGTCCTGGCAGATACGCAGTATTTT
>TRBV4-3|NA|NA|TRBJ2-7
CASSQDSGVAYEQYF
TGCGCCAGCAGCCAAGATAGTGGGGTTGCCTACGAGCAGTACTTC
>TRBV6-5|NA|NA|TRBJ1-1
CASSQQGEAFF
TGTGCCAGCAGTCAGCAGGGTGAAGCTTTCTTT
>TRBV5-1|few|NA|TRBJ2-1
CASSLRQGYEQFF
TGCGCCAGCAGCTTGAGGCAGGGCTATGAGCAGTTCTTC
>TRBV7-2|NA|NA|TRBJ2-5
CASSLIQAPGTQYF
TGTGCCAGCAGCTTAATCCAGGCCCCAGGGACCCAGTACTTC
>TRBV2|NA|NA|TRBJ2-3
CASSLLRQVADTQYF
TGTGCCAGCAGTCTGCTGAGACAGGTAGCAGATACGCAGTATTTT
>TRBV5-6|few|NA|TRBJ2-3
CASSLGLLPKTDTQYF
TGTGCCAGCAGCTTGGGACTTCTTCCTAAGACAGATACGCAGTATTTT